This TCR beta chain was recorded in a study of long-term antiretroviral therapy in people with HIV (dated by TCRdb to between 2022 and 2023). Describing the broader study: The earliest samples were collected about a decade before the 2015 WHO recommendation for immediate ART, when ART was typically delayed until CD4 counts fell. This retrospective serial study examined whether starting ART and sustained HIV suppression were associated with changes in the composition and diversity of the TRB repertoire in peripheral blood. From some 33 adults with confirmed HIV infection, the cohort provided over 150 cryopreserved PBMC samples, gathered serially across a mean of approximately six years (range 1-12). Among the approximately 30 participants with HIV, about a dozen were female. No cross-contamination during QIAcube processing turned up in test extractions that ran a monoclonal T-cell line alongside 25 to 35 polyclonal samples. Overall results and qualifications from the work: Unsorted PBMC were profiled instead of sorted CD4+ and CD8+ T cells because pre-ART samples had limited cell numbers. Owing to limited PBMC availability, only the TCR beta chain was sequenced, without alpha chain pairing. The repertoire was dominated across all time points by expanded TRB clones identified before ART initiation, although this dominance was seen to fluctuate and to decrease in many PLHIV after ART. No data were available on ART adherence, viral resistance or therapy changes, limiting inferences about post-ART repertoire changes. The samples span the years 2004 to 2017, and the ART regimens used at that time may not be as effective as current regimens. HIV repertoires had narrower CDR3 length ranges than controls, and the network structure suggested an antigen-experienced repertoire that shifted only slightly toward naive after ART. Starting ART was linked to a significant rise in TRB diversity, yet even after long-term ART the diversity remained significantly lower than in transplant donor controls.

Worth noting for this clone: The antigen it binds to is not known. No base-level quality is on record; no much larger clone is a single base apart.

The immunoSEQ hsTCRB v3.0 assay was used at survey level resolution for TRB variable region sequencing. A depth of 40,000-50,000 T-cell genomes per sample was targeted for TRB sequencing. An Illumina MiSeq with a v3 150-cycle kit was used to sequence the pooled TRB libraries. In the paper's pipeline: Repertoire analysis was performed in R inside a reproducible Nextflow workflow that covered QC, data transformation and analysis. LymphoSeq2, an R package for exploring AIRR-Seq data, was used to implement custom analyses. A handful of samples that yielded fewer than 5000 total TRB sequences were excluded, so that around 190 HIV repertoires were analyzed. Of the roughly 190 retained HIV repertoires, about 61 were collected before and approximately 130 after ART initiation. Repertoires were downsampled to 5000 TRB nucleotide sequences, with summary statistics averaged over 100 downsampling iterations. The analysis kept only TRB sequences whose CDR3 regions were at least seven amino acids long. Diversity was assessed using a clonality score derived from Shannon entropy and using the Gini coefficient. Repertoire networks linked the top 5000 CDR3 amino acid sequences whenever two sequences differed by an edit distance of one. For TRB CDR3 amino acid sequences, antigen specificity groups and MHC restriction were predicted with GLIPH2. To flag known CMV, EBV, HIV or tissue antigen associations, CDR3 amino acid sequences were matched against VDJdb and McPAS-TCR. Pre-ART, post-ART and control groups were compared with Wilcoxon signed-rank tests and Holm-Bonferroni correction. TCRdb provides this immuneACCESS table in a form limited to in-frame rearrangements. Some clones are lacking; in checked studies, under half of them reflect an unresolved V gene, and why the rest are absent is not known. D and trimming were read from the DNA, whereas the V and J calls and clone size are those reported in that table. The sample profile shows under 25,000 clones; more than 70% of them were found once. 8.5% to 9.5% of the sample lies in the top ten.

To be included, a participant needed at least one PBMC sample from before ART initiation plus at least two post-ART samples. Every participant with HIV received treatment in the United States of America. Before DNA extraction, cryopreserved samples of roughly 0.9-10 million PBMC were thawed and then washed. At the time of the earliest PBMC sample, participants with HIV were aged between about 20 and 60 years. Per participant, PBMC samples came from 1-4 timepoints prior to ART initiation and 2-8 timepoints following ART initiation, for a median of 7 samples. Serial HIV viral load, CD4+ T-cell count, ART history and demographic data were obtained for every participant. Using a Qiagen kit on a QIAcube, genomic DNA was extracted from unsorted PBMC, with samples processed in batches of 12. The CDR1 and CDR2 encoded by the germline V gene are SGDLS and YYNGEE. Between the V and J ends, shortened by 0 bases and 7 bases respectively, the junction contains 10 bases. The CDR3, cysteine through phenylalanine, is 13 amino acids long. Kept here is only the CDR3 DNA, which spans 39 bases and is read in frame from base 1.

The sequencing used unsorted PBMCs, collected 0.5 years before starting antiretroviral therapy. The sequence came from a man between 18 and 29 years old with HIV. The sequence links TRBV9 to TRBJ1-2, and the D gene may be TRBD1, 6 bases matching. The base sequence is TGTGCCAGCAGCGTAGGAGGGGGTGGTGGCTACACCTTC. Its translation is CASSVGGGGGYTF.